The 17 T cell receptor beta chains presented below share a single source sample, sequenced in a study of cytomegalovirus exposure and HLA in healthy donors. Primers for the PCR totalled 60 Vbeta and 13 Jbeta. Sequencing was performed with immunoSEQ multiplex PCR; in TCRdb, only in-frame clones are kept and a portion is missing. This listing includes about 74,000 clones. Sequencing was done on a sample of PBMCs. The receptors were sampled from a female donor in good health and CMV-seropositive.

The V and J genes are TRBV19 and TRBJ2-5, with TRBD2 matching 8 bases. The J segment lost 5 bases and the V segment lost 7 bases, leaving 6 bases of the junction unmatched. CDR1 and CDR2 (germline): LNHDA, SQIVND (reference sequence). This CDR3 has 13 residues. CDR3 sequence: CASTAGGRETQYF. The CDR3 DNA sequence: TGTGCCAGTACCGCGGGGGGCAGGGAGACCCAGTACTTC.

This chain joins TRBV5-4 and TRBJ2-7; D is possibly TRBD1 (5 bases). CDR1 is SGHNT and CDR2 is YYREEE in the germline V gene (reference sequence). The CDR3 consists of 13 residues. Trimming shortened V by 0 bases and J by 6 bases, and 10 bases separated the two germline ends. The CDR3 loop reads CASSLVPQGEQYF. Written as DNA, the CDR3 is TGTGCCAGCAGCTTGGTACCTCAGGGCGAGCAGTACTTC.

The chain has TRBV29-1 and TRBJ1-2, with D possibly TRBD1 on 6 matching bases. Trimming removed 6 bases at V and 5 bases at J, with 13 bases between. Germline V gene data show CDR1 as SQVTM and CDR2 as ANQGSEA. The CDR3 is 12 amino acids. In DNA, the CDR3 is TGCAGCGTATCCGACAGGAGATATGGCTACACCTTC. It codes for CSVSDRRYGYTF.

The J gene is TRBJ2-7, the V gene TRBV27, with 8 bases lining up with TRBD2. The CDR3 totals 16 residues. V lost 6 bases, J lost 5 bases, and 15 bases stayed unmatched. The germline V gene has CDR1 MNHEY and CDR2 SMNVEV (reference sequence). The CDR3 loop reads CASRPAAGDRGHEQYF. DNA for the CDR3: TGTGCCAGCAGACCAGCAGCGGGGGACCGTGGCCACGAGCAGTACTTC.

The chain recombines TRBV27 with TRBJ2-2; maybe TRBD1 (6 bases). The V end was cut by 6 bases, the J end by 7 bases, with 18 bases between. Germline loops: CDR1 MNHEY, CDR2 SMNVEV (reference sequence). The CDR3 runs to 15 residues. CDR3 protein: CASSYSFQGIGELFF. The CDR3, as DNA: TGTGCCAGCAGCTACTCATTTCAGGGGATCGGGGAGCTGTTTTTT.

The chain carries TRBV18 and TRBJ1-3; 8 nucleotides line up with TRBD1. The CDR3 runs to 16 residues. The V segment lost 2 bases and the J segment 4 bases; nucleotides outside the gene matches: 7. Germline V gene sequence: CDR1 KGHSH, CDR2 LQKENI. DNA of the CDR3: TGTGCCAGCTCACCAGGCAACAGGGGGAACGGAAACACCATATATTTT. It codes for CASSPGNRGNGNTIYF. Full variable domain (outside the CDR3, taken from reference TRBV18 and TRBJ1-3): NAGVMQNPRHLVRRRGQEARLRCSPMKGHSHVYWYRQLPEEGLKFMVYLQKENIIDESGMPKERFSAEFPKEGPSILRIQQVVRGDSAAYFCASSPGNRGNGNTIYFGEGSWLTVV.

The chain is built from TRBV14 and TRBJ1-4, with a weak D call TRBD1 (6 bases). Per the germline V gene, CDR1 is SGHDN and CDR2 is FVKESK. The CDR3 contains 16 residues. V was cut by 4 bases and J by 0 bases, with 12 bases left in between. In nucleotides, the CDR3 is TGTGCCAGCAGCCCGAAGGGGGTCGCAACTAATGAAAAACTGTTTTTT. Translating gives CASSPKGVATNEKLFF.

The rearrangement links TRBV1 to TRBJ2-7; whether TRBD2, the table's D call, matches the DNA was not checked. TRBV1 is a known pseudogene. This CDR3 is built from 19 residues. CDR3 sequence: CTSSQDATVGGEGDDEQYF. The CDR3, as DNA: TGCACCAGCAGCCAAGATGCCACGGTCGGAGGGGAGGGTGACGACGAGCAGTACTTC.

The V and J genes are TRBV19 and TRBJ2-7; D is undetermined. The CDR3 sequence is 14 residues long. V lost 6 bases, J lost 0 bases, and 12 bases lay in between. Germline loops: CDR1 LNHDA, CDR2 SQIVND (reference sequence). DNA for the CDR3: TGTGCCAGTAGCCCTCTCGGGTCCTCCTACGAGCAGTACTTC. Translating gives CASSPLGSSYEQYF.

The CDR3 sequence is CASGGGTRTSYQYF. The CDR3 DNA reads TGTGCTAGTGGGGGGGGGACTCGGACTAGCTACCAGTATTTT. The chain joins TRBV12-5 to TRBJ2-3, with 8 bases aligning to TRBD2. The V gene end was trimmed by 6 bases and the J gene end by 12 bases; junction bases not matched to a gene: 14. This CDR3 comprises 14 residues. Germline V gene data show CDR1 as LGHNT and CDR2 as FRNRAP.

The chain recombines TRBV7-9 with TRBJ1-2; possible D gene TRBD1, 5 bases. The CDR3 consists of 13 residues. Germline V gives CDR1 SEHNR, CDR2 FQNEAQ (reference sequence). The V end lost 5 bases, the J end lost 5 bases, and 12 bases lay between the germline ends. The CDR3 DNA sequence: TGTGCCAGCAGCCCCGGGGGGAGGTATGGCTACACCTTC. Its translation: CASSPGGRYGYTF.

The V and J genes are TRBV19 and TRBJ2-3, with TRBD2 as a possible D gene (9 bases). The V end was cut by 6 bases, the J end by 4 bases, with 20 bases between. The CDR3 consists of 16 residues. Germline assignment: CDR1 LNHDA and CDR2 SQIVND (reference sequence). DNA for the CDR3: TGTGCCAGTAGGGACAGGGCTAGCGGGATCGCAGATACGCAGTATTTT. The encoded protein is CASRDRASGIADTQYF.

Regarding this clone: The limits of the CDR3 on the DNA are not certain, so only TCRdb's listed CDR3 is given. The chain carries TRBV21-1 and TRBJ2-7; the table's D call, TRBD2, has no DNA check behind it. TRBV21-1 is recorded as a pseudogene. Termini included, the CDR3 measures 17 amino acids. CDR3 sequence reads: CASSKRPVAGGTYEQYF.

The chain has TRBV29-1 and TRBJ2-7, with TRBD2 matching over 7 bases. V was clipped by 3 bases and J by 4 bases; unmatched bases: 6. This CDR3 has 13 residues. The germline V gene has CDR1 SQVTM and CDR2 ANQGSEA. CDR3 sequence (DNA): TGCAGCGTTGAGGGAGGGGACTCATACGAGCAGTACTTC. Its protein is CSVEGGDSYEQYF.

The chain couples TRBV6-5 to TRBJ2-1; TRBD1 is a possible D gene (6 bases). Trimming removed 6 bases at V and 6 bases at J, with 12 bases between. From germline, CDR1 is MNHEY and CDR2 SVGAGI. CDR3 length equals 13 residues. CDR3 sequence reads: CASRPRGGNEQFF. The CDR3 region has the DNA TGTGCCAGCAGACCCAGGGGTGGCAATGAGCAGTTCTTC.

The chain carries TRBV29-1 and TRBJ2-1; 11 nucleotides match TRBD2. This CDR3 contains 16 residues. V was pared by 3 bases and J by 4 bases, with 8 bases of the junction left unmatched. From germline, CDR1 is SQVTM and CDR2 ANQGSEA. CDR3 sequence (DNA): TGCAGCGTTGATCTTCGGACTAGCGGGCCTTACAATGAGCAGTTCTTC. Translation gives CSVDLRTSGPYNEQFF.

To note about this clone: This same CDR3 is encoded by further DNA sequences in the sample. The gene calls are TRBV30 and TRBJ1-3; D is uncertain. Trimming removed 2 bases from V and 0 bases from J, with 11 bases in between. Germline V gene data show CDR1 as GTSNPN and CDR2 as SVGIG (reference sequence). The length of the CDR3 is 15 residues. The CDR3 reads CAWSRDSGSGNTIYF. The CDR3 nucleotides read TGTGCCTGGAGTAGAGACTCCGGCTCTGGAAACACCATATATTTT.